The 5 T cell receptor beta chains in this list originate from one sample, sequenced in a study of blood T cell repertoires in COVID-19. TCRdb's copy holds only in-frame clones and misses some; the assay was immunoSEQ multiplex PCR. Here the sample spans about 400,000 clones, 85% to 90% being singletons. Sequenced sample: PBMCs or T cells enriched from blood (not recorded which). The receptor set was obtained from a woman in her twenties or thirties who had recovered from COVID-19.

This chain uses TRBV7-2 with TRBJ2-7; TRBD2 agrees at 8 bases. The CDR3 is 15 residues long. J lost 5 bases, V lost 2 bases, and 8 bases had no gene match. The germline CDR1 and CDR2 sequences are SGHTA and FQGNSA. Here the CDR3 reads CASSLRPSGGNEQYF. In DNA form, the CDR3 reads TGTGCCAGCAGCTTAAGGCCCAGCGGGGGCAACGAGCAGTACTTC.

The rearrangement uses TRBV27 and TRBJ2-3, with TRBD1 matching over 7 bases. CDR3 size: 16 residues. Germline V lookup: CDR1 MNHEY, CDR2 SMNVEV (reference sequence). Germline trimming cut 7 bases from V and 4 bases from J; bases unmatched to any gene: 14. The CDR3 nucleotides are TGTGCCAGCAACTTCCTCGACAGGGATCAGGCAGATACGCAGTATTTT. Protein: CASNFLDRDQADTQYF.

This chain joins TRBV13 and TRBJ1-2; D uncertain. The CDR3 is 13 residues long. V lost 0 bases to trimming and J lost 7 bases, with 9 bases between them. The germline V gene has CDR1 PRHDT and CDR2 FYEKMQ (reference sequence). CDR3 coding DNA: TGTGCCAGCAGCTTAGGGCAGGCCAGTGGCTACACCTTC. Translation gives CASSLGQASGYTF.

The V call is TRBV28, the J call TRBJ2-7; D remains unclear. This CDR3 comprises 13 residues. Trimming removed 4 bases at V and 3 bases at J, with 10 bases between. Germline V gene lookup returns CDR1 MDHEN and CDR2 SYDVKM. CDR3 sequence reads: CASSYSPFYEQYF. The CDR3 coding sequence is TGTGCCAGCAGTTACTCCCCCTTCTACGAGCAGTACTTC.

This sequence joins TRBV2 and TRBJ2-1; TRBD2 aligns across 9 bases. The CDR3 totals 15 residues. V lost 5 bases to trimming and J lost 2 bases; unmatched junction nucleotides: 4. Germline values: CDR1 SNHLY, CDR2 FYNNEI. The CDR3 DNA reads as TGTGCCAGCAGTTTAGCGGGAGTAACCTACAATGAGCAGTTCTTC. This encodes CASSLAGVTYNEQFF.